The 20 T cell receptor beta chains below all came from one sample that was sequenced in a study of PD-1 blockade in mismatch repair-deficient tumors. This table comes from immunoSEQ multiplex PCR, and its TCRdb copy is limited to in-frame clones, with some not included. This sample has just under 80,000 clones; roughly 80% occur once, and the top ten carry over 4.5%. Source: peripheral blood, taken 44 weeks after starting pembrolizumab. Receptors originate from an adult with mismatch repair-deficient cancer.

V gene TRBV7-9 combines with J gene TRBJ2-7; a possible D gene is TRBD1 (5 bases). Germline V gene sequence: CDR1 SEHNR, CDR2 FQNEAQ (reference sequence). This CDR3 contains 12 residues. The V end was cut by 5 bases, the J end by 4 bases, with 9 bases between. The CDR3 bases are TGTGCCAGCAGCCCGACAGTTTACGAGCAGTACTTC. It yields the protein CASSPTVYEQYF.

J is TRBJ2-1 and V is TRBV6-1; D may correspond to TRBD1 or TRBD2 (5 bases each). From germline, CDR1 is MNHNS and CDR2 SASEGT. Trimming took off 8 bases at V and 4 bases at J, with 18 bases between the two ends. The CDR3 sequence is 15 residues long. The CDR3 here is CASSRGDPIYNEQFF. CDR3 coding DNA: TGTGCCAGCTCCCGAGGGGACCCAATATACAATGAGCAGTTCTTC.

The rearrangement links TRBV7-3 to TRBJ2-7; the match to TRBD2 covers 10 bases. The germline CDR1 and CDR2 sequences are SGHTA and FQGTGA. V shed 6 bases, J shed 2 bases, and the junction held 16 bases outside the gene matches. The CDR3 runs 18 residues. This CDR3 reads CASRIGLAGVPGAYEQYF. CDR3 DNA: TGTGCCAGCAGGATAGGGCTAGCGGGAGTCCCAGGCGCCTACGAGCAGTACTTC.

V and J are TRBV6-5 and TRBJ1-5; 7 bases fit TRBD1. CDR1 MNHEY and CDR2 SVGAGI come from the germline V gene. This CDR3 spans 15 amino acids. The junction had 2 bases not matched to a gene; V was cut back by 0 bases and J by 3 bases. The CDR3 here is CASSYSTGSNQPQHF. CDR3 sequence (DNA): TGTGCCAGCAGTTACTCGACAGGGTCCAATCAGCCCCAGCATTTT.

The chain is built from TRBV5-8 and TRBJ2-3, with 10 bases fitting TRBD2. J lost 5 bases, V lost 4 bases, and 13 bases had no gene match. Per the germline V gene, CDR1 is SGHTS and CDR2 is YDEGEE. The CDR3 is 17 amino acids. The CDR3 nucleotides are TGTGCCAGCAGCCTCGGTGTAGCGGGAGGTCAGGGAGATACGCAGTATTTT. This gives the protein CASSLGVAGGQGDTQYF.

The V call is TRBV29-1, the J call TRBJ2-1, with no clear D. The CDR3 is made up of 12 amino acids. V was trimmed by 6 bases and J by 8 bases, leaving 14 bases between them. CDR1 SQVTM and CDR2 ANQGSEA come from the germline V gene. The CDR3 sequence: CSVTDGGDEQFF. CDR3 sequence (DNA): TGCAGCGTCACGGACGGTGGGGATGAGCAGTTCTTC.

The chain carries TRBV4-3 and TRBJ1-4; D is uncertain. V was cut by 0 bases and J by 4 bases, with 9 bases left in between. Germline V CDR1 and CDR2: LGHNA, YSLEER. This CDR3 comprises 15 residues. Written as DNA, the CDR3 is TGCGCCAGCAGCCAAGAAAGATCATATAATGAAAAACTGTTTTTT. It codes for CASSQERSYNEKLFF.

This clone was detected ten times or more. The CDR3 loop reads CASSRTSDSYEQYF. Written as DNA, the CDR3 is TGTGCCAGCAGCCGGACTAGCGACTCCTACGAGCAGTACTTC. V usage is TRBV5-5 and J usage is TRBJ2-7, with TRBD2 matching over 9 bases. Germline V gene sequence: CDR1 SGHKS, CDR2 YYEKEE (reference sequence). The CDR3 has 14 residues. Unmatched junction bases numbered 2, after V lost 4 bases and J lost 0 bases.

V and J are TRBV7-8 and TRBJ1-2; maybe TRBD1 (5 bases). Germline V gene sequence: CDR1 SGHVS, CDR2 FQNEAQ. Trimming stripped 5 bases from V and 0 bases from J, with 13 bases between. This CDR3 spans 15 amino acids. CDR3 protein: CASSTWDGANYGYTF. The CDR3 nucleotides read TGTGCCAGCAGCACATGGGACGGTGCTAACTATGGCTACACCTTC.

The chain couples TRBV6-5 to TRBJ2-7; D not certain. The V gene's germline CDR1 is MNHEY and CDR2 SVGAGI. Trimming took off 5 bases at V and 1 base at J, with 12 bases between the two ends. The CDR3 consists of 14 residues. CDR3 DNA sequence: TGTGCCAGCAGTCCATTCGAGGAGTCCTACGAGCAGTACTTC. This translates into CASSPFEESYEQYF.

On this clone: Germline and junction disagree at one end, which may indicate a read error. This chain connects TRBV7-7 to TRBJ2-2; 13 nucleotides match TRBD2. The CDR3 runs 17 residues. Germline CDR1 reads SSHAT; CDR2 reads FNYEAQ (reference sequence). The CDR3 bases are TGTGCTAGCAGCCCCGGACTAGCGGGAGCGCGGACCGGGGAGCTGTTTTTT. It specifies CASSPGLAGARTGELFF.

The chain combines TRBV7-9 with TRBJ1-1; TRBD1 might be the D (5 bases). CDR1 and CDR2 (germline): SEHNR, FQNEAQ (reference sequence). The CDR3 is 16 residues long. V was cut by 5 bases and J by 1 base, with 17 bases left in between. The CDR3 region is CASSKGIPTANTEAFF. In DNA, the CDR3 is TGTGCCAGCAGCAAAGGGATCCCGACAGCGAACACTGAAGCTTTCTTT.

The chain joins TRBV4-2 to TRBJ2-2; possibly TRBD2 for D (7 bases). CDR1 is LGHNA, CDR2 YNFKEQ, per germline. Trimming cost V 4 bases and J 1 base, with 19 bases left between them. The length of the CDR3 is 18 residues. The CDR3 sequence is CASSPLIGRGLNTGELFF. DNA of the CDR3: TGTGCCAGCAGCCCCCTAATAGGGAGGGGGTTGAACACCGGGGAGCTGTTTTTT.

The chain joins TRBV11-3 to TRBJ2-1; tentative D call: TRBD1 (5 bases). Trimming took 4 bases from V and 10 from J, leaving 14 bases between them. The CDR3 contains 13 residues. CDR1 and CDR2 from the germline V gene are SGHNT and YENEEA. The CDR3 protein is CASSSLIQGEQFF. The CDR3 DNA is TGTGCCAGCAGCTCACTCATCCAGGGAGAGCAGTTCTTC.

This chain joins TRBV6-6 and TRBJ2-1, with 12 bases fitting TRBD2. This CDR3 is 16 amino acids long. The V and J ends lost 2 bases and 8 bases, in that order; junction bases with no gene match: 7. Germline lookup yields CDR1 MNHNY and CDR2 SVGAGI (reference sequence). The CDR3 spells CASSYGLAGGVDEQFF. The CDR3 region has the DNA TGTGCCAGCAGTTACGGGCTAGCGGGAGGGGTGGATGAGCAGTTCTTC.

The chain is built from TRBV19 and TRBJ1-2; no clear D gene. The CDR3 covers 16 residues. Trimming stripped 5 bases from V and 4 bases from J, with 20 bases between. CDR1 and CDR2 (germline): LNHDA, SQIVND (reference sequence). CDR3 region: CASSLRRQIPGYGYTF. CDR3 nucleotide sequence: TGTGCCAGTAGTTTACGACGACAAATCCCGGGCTATGGCTACACCTTC.

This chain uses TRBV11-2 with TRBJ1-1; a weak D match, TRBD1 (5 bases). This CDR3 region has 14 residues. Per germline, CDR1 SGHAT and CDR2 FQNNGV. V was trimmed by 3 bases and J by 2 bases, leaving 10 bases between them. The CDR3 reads CASSFGGGNTEAFF. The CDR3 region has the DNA TGTGCCAGCAGCTTTGGGGGGGGAAACACTGAAGCTTTCTTT.

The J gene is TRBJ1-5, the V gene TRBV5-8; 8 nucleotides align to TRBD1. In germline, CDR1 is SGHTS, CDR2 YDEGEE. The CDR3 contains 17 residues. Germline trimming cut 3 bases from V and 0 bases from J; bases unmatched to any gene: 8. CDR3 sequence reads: CASSSGQAGYSNQPQHF. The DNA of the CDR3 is TGTGCCAGCAGCTCGGGACAGGCGGGTTATAGCAATCAGCCCCAGCATTTT.

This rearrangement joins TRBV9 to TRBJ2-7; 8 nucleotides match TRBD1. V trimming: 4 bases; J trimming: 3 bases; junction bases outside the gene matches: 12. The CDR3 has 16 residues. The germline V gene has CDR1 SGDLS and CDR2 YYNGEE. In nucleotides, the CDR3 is TGTGCCAGCAGCCCTCTTCCGGGACAGGTCTACTACGAGCAGTACTTC. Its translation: CASSPLPGQVYYEQYF. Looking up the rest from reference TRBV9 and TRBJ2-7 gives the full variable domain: DSGVTQTPKHLITATGQRVTLRCSPRSGDLSVYWYQQSLDQGLQFLIQYYNGEERAKGNILERFSAQQFPDLHSELNLSSLELGDSALYFCASSPLPGQVYYEQYFGPGTRLTVT.

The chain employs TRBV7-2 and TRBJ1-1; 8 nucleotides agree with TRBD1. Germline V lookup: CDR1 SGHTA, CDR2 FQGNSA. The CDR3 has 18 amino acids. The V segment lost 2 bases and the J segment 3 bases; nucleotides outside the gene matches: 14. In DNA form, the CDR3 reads TGTGCCAGCAGCTTACTCCCGGGAGGGACAGGTGTGTACACTGAAGCTTTCTTT. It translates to CASSLLPGGTGVYTEAFF.